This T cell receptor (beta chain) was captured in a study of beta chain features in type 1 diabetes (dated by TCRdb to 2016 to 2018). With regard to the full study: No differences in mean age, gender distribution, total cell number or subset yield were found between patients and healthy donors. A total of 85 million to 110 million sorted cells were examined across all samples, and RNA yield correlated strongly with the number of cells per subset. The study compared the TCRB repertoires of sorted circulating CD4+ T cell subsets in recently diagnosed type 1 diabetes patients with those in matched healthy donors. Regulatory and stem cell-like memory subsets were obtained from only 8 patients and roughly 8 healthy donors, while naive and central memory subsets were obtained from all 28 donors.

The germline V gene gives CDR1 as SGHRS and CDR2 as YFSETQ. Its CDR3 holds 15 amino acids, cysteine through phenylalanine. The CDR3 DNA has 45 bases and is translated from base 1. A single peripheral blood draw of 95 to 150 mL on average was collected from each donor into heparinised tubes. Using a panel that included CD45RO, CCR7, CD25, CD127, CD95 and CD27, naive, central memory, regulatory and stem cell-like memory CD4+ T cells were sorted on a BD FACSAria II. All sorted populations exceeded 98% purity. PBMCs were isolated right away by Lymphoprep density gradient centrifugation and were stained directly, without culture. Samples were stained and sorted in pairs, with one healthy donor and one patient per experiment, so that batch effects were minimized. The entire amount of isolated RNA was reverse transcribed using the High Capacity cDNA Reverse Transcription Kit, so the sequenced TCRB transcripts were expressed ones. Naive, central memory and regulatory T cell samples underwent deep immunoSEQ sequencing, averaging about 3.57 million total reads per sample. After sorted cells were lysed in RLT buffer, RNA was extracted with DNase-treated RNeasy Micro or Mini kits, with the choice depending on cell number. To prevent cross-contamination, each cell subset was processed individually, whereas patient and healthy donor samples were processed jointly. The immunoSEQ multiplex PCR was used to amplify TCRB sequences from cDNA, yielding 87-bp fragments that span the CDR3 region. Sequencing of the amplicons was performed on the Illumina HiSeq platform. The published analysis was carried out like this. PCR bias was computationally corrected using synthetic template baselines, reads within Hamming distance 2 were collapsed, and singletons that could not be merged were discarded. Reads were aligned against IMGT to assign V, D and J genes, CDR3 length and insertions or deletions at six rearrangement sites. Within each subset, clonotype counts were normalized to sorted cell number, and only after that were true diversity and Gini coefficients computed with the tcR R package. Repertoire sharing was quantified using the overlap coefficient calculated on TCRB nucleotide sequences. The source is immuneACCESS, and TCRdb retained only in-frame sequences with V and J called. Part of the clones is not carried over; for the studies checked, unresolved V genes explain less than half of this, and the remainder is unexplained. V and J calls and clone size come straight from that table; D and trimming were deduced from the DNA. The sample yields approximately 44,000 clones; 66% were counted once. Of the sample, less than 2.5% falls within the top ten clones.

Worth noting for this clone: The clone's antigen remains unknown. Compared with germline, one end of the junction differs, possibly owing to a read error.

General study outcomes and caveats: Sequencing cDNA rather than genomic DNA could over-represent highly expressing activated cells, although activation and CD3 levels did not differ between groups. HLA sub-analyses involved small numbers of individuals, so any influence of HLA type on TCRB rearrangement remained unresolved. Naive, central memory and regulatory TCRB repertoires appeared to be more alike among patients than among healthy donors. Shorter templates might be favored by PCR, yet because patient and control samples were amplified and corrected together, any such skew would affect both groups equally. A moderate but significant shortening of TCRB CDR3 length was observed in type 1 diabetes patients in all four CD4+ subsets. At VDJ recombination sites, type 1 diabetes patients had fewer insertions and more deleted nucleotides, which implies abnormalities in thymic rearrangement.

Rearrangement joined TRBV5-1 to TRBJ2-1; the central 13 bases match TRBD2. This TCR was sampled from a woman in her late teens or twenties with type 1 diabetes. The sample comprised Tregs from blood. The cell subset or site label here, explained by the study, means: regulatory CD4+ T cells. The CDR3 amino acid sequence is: CASGPLAGGPGEQVF. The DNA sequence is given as TGCGCCAGCGGACCACTAGCGGGGGGGCCTGGTGAGCAGGTCTTC.